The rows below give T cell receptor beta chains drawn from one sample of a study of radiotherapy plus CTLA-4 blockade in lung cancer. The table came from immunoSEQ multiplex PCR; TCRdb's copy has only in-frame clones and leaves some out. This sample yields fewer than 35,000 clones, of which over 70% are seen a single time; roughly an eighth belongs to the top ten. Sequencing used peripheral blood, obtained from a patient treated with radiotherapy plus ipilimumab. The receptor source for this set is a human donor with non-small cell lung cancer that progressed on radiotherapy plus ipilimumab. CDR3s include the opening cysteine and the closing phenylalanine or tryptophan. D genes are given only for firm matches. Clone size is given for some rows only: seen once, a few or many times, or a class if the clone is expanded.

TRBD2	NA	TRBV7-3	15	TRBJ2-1	CASSLLTSGGHEQFF	TGTGCCAGCAGCTTATTGACTAGCGGGGGCCATGAGCAGTTCTTC
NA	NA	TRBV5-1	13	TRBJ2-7	CASSLTRGSEQYF	TGCGCCAGCAGCTTGACCAGAGGGAGCGAGCAGTACTTC
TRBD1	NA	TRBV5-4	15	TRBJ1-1	CASSSRQGPYTEAFF	TGTGCCAGCAGCTCCCGACAGGGGCCCTACACTGAAGCTTTCTTT
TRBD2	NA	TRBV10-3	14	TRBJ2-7	CAIRPQRGSYEQYF	TGTGCCATCAGGCCCCAGCGGGGCTCCTACGAGCAGTACTTC
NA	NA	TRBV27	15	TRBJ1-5	CASSPQDREGQPQHF	TGTGCCAGCAGTCCACAGGACAGAGAAGGGCAGCCCCAGCATTTT
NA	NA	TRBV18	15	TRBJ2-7	CASSPAKESSYEQYF	TGTGCCAGCTCACCTGCAAAGGAGAGCTCCTACGAGCAGTACTTC
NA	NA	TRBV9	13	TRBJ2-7	CASSVAQGYEQYF	TGTGCCAGCAGCGTAGCACAGGGCTACGAGCAGTACTTC
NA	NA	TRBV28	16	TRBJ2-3	CASSLSRGPSTDTQYF	TGTGCCAGCAGTTTATCGCGGGGACCTAGCACAGATACGCAGTATTTT
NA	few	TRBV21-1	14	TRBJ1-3	CASSKACAGNTIYF	TGTGCCAGCAGCAAAGCCTGCGCTGGAAACACCATATATTTT
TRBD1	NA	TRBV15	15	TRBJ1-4	CATSRLTGVDEKLFF	TGTGCCACCAGCAGACTTACAGGGGTGGATGAAAAACTGTTTTTT
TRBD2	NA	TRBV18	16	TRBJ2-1	CASSPRGGRGEDEQFF	TGTGCCAGCTCACCCCGGGGGGGCAGGGGAGAAGATGAGCAGTTCTTC
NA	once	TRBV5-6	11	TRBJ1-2	CASSSNYGYTF	TGTGCCAGCAGCTCAAACTATGGCTACACCTTC
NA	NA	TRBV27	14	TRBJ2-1	CASSLAQAYNEQFF	TGTGCCAGCAGTTTAGCACAGGCATACAATGAGCAGTTCTTC
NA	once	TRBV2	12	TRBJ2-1	CASSVEYNEQFF	TGTGCCAGCAGTGTAGAGTACAATGAGCAGTTCTTC
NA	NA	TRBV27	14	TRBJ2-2	CASRGVEAIAELFF	TGTGCCAGCAGGGGAGTTGAGGCTATTGCGGAGCTGTTTTTT
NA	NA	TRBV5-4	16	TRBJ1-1	CASSLSSGHLNTEAFF	TGTGCCAGCAGCTTGTCTTCGGGACACTTGAACACTGAAGCTTTCTTT
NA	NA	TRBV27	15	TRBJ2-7	CASSPFRGGTYEQYF	TGTGCCAGCAGTCCATTCAGGGGGGGAACCTACGAGCAGTACTTC
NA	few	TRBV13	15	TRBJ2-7	CASSLPGHPSYEQYF	TGTGCCAGCAGCTTACCCGGACATCCCTCCTACGAGCAGTACTTC
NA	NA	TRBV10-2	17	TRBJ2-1	CASSEWQGNPSYNEQFF	TGCGCCAGCAGTGAATGGCAAGGGAACCCCTCCTACAATGAGCAGTTCTTC
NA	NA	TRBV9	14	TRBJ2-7	CASSPGVGAYEQYF	TGTGCCAGCAGCCCGGGAGTTGGGGCCTACGAGCAGTACTTC
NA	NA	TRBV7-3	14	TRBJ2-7	CASSQGPSSYEQYF	TGTGCCAGCAGCCAGGGACCCAGCTCCTACGAGCAGTACTTC
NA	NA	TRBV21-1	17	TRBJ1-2	CASSKALPTGANYGYTF	TGTGCCAGCAGCAAAGCTTTGCCGACAGGGGCAAACTATGGCTACACCTTC
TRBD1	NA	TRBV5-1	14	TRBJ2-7	CASGNPGGGYEQYF	TGCGCCAGCGGCAACCCAGGGGGCGGCTACGAGCAGTACTTC
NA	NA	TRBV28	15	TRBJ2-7	CASSPLGRGTGEQYF	TGTGCCAGCAGTCCCTTGGGCAGGGGAACGGGCGAGCAGTACTTC
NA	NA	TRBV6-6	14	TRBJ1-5	CASVGLSGGQPQHF	TGTGCCAGCGTCGGGCTATCGGGAGGGCAGCCCCAGCATTTT
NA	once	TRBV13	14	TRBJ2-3	CASSPHGSGDTQYF	TGTGCCAGCAGCCCCCATGGGTCCGGGGATACGCAGTATTTT
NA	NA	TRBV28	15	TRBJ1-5	CASSLRQEVNQPQHF	TGTGCCAGCAGTTTAAGACAGGAGGTAAATCAGCCCCAGCATTTT
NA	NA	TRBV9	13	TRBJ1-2	CASSPIPAGGYTF	TGTGCCAGCAGCCCAATCCCCGCGGGAGGCTACACCTTC
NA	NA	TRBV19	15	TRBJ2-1	CASREGADSYNEQFF	TGTGCCAGTAGGGAGGGGGCGGACTCCTACAATGAGCAGTTCTTC
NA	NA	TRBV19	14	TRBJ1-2	CASTPERPSYGYTF	TGTGCCAGTACCCCGGAGCGGCCATCCTACGGCTACACCTTC
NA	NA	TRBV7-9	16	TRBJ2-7	CASSLAGGGGAYEQYF	TGTGCCAGCAGCTTAGCGGGTGGTGGGGGCGCTTACGAGCAGTACTTC
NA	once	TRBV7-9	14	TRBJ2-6	CASSLAGFSNVLTF	TGTGCCAGCAGCTTAGCCGGGTTTTCCAACGTCCTGACTTTC
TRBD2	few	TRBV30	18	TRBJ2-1	CAWRDIKCGGRAGDEQFF	TGTGCCTGGAGGGATATTAAATGCGGCGGGAGGGCCGGGGATGAGCAGTTCTTC
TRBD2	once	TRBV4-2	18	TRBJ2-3	CASSLGLAGGPSTDTQYF	TGTGCCAGCAGCCTTGGACTAGCGGGGGGGCCCAGCACAGATACGCAGTATTTT
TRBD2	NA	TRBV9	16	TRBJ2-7	CASSVGDSGGRYEQYF	TGTGCCAGCAGCGTAGGGGATAGCGGGGGACGTTACGAGCAGTACTTC